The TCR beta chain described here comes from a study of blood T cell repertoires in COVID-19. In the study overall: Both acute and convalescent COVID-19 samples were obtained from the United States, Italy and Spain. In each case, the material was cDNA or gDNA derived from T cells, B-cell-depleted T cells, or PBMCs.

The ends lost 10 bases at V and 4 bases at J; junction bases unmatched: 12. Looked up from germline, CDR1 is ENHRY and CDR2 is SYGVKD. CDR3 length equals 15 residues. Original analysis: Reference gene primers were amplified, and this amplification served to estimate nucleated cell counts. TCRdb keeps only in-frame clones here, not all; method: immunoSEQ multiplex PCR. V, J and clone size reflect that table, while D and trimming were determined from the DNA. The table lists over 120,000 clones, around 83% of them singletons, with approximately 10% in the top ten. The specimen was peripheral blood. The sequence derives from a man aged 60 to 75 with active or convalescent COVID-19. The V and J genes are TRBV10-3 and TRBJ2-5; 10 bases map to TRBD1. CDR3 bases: TGTGCCACCGGAGTGACAGGGGGCCGGGGAGAGACCCAGTACTTC. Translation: CATGVTGGRGETQYF.